This T cell receptor (beta chain) derives from a study of blood T cell repertoires in COVID-19. Background on the study: T cells, B-cell-depleted T cells, or PBMCs supplied cDNA or gDNA.

CDR1 and CDR2 (germline): SGHRS, YFSETQ. The CDR3 loop spans 16 amino acids. J gave up 2 bases and V 4 bases, and 5 bases lay outside the gene matches. Authors' processing steps: The assay estimated nucleated cells by amplifying reference gene primers. Libraries were prepared by immunoSEQ multiplex PCR; TCRdb keeps only in-frame clonotypes and omits some of them. That table supplies the V and J calls and clone size; D and trimming were determined from the DNA. The sample lists roughly 86,000 clones, approximately 86% occurring once. The specimen was peripheral blood. This sequence joins TRBV5-1 and TRBJ2-3, with 12 bases lining up with TRBD2. The clonotype originates from a man aged 50 or older with active or convalescent COVID-19. The CDR3 loop is CASSLRTSGTTDTQYF. Written as DNA, the CDR3 is TGCGCCAGCAGCCTAAGGACTAGCGGGACCACAGATACGCAGTATTTT.